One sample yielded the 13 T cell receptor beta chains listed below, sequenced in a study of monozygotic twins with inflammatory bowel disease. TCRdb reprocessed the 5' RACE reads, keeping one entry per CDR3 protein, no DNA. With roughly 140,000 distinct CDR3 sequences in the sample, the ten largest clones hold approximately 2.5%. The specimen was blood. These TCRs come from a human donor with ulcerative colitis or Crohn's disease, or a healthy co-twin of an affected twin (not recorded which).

CDR3 sequence reads: CSADGTSGGLSTDTQYF. The rearrangement joins TRBV20-1 to TRBJ2-3; TCRdb picks TRBD2, but there is no DNA to check that call. This CDR3 is 17 amino acids long. CDR1 DFQATT and CDR2 SNEGSKA come from the germline V gene (reference sequence).

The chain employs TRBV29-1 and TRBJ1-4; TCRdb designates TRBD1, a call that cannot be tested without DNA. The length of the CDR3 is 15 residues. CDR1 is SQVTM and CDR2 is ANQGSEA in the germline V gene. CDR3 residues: CSVEDPDRGGEKLFF.

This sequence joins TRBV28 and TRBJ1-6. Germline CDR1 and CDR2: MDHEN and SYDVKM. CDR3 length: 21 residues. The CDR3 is CASSTEGVAGRGGFYNSPLHF.

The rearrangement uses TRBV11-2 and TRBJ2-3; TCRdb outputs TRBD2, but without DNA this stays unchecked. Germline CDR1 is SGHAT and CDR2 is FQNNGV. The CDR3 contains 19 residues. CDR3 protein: CASSLGLAGGLAVIDTQYF.

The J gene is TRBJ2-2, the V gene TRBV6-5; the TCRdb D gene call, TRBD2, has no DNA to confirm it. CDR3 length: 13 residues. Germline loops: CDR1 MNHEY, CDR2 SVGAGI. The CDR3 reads CASASIMVGELFF.

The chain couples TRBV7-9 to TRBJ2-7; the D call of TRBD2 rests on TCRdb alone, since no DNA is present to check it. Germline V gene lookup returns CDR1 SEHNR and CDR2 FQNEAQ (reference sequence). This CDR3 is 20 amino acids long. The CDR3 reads CASSSLGQKLGLALSYEQYF. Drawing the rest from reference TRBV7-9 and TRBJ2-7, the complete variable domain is DTGVSQNPRHKITKRGQNVTFRCDPISEHNRLYWYRQTLGQGPEFLTYFQNEAQLEKSRLLSDRFSAERPKGSFSTLEIQRTEQGDSAMYLCASSSLGQKLGLALSYEQYFGPGTRLTVT.

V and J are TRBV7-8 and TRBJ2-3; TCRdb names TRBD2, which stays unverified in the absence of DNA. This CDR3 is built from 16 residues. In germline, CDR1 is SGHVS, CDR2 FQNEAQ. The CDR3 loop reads CASSLLEGRAVDTQYF.

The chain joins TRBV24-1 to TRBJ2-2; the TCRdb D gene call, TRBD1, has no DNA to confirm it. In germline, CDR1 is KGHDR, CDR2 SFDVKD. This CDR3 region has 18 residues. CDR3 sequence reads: CATSDSLPGTGITGELFF.

The CDR3 protein is CASIVRGGGYTF. The chain has TRBV9 and TRBJ1-2; lacking DNA, the TRBD1 call made by TCRdb goes unchecked. This CDR3 spans 12 amino acids. Looked up from germline, CDR1 is SGDLS and CDR2 is YYNGEE. The variable domain in full, with the rest retrieved from reference TRBV9 and TRBJ1-2, is DSGVTQTPKHLITATGQRVTLRCSPRSGDLSVYWYQQSLDQGLQFLIQYYNGEERAKGNILERFSAQQFPDLHSELNLSSLELGDSALYFCASIVRGGGYTFGSGTRLTVV.

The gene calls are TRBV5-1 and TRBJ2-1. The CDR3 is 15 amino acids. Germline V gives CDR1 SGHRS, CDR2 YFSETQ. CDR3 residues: CASSLVGSSYNEQFF.

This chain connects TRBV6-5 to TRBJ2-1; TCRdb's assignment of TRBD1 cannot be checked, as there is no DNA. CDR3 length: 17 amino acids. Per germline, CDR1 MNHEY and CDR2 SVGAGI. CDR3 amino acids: CASSYSNGGPMSNEQFF.

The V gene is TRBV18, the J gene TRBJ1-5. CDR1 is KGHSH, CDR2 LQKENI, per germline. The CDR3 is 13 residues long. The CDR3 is CASSPPGSGPQHF.

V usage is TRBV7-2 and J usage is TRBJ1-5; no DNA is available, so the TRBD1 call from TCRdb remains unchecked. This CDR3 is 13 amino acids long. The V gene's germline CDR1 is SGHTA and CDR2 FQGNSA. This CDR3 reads CASSLERVQPQHF.